This T cell receptor beta chain was identified in a study of cytomegalovirus exposure and HLA in healthy donors. V gave up 1 base and J gave up 10 bases, with 5 bases separating them. The germline CDR1 and CDR2 sequences are LNHDA and SQIVND (reference sequence). This CDR3 region has 11 residues. Data came from immunoSEQ multiplex PCR; TCRdb stores just in-frame clones and leaves some out. The sample contains approximately 280,000 clones, 85% to 90% of which appear only once. About this clone itself: Its target is unknown.

Study-wide points: Rare TCR sequences dominated, though some public TCRs recurred in many donors.

The receptor was derived from a woman aged 18-29 years in good health and CMV-seronegative. This chain connects TRBV19 to TRBJ2-1; D unresolved. Sequenced input: PBMCs. The CDR3 nucleotides are TGTGCCAGTAGTATAGGACTCGAGCAGTTCTTC. Protein sequence: CASSIGLEQFF.